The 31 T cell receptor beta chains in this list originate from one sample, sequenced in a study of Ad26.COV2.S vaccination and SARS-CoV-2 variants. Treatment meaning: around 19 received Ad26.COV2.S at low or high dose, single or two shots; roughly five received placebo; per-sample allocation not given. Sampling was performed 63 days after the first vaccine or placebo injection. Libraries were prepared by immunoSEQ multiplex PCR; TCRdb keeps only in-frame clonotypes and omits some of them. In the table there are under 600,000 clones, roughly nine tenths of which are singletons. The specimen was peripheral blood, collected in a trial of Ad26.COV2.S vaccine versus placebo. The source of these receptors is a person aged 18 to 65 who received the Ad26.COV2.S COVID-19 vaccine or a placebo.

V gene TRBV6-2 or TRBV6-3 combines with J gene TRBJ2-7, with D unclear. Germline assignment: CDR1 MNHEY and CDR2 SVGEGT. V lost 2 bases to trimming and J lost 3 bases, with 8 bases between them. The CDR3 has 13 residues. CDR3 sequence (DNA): TGTGCCAGCAGTTACCTCACCATCTACGAGCAGTACTTC. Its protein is CASSYLTIYEQYF.

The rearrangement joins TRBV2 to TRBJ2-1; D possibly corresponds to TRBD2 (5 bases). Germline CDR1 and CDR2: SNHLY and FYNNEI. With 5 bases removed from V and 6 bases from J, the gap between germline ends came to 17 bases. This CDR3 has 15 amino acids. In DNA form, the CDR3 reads TGTGCCAGCAGTTCACATAGGACTTCCGGCAATGAGCAGTTCTTC. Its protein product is CASSSHRTSGNEQFF. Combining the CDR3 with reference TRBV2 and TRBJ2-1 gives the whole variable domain EPEVTQTPSHQVTQMGQEVILRCVPISNHLYFYWYRQILGQKVEFLVSFYNNEISEKSEIFDDQFSVERPDGSNFTLKIRSTKLEDSAMYFCASSSHRTSGNEQFFGPGTRLTVL.

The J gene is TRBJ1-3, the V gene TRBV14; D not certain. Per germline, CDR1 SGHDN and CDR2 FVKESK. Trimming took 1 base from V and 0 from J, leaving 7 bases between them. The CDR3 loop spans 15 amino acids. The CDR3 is CASSQVRGSGNTIYF. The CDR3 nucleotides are TGTGCCAGCAGCCAAGTCCGGGGCTCTGGAAACACCATATATTTT.

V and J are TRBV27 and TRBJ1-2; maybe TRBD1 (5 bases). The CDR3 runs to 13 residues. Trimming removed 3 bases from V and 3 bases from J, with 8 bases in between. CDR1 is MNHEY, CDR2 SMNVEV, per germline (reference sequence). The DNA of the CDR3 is TGTGCCAGCAGTTTTCAGGGAGACTATGGCTACACCTTC. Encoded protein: CASSFQGDYGYTF.

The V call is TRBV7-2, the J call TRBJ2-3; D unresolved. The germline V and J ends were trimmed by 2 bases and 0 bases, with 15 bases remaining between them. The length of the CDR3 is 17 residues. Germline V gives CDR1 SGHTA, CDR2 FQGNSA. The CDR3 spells CASSLPLRRESTDTQYF. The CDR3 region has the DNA TGTGCCAGCAGCTTACCGCTAAGGCGAGAGAGCACAGATACGCAGTATTTT.

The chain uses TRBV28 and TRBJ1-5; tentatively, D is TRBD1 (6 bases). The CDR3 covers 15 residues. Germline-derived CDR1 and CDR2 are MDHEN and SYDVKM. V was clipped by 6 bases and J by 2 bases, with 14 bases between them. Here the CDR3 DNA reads TGTGCCAGCAGAAAACAGGGTGGGGGCAATCAGCCCCAGCATTTT. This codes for CASRKQGGGNQPQHF.

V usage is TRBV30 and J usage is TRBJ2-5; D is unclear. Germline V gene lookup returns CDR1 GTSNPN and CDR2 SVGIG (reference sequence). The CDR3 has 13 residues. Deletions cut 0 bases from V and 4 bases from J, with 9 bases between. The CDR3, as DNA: TGTGCCTGGAGTGTTGGTGGAGCAGAGACCCAGTACTTC. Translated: CAWSVGGAETQYF.

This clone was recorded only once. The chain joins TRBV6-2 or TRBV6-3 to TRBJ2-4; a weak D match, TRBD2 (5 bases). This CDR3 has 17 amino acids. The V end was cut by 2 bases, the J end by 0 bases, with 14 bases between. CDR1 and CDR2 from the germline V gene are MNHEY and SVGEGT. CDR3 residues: CASSYRRVGKAKNIQYF. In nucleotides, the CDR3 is TGTGCCAGCAGTTACCGGCGGGTAGGAAAAGCCAAAAACATTCAGTACTTC.

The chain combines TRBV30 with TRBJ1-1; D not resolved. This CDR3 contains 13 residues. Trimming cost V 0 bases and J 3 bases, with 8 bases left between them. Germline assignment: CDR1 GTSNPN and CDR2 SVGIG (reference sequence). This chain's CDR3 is CAWSVSLDTEAFF. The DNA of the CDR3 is TGTGCCTGGAGTGTATCCCTGGACACTGAAGCTTTCTTT.

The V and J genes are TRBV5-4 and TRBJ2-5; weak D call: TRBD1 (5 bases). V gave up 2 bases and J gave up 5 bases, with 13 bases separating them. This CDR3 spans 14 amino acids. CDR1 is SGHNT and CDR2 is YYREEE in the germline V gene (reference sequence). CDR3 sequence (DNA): TGTGCCAGCAGCTTAAAGGTCCCAGGGGAGACCCAGTACTTC. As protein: CASSLKVPGETQYF.

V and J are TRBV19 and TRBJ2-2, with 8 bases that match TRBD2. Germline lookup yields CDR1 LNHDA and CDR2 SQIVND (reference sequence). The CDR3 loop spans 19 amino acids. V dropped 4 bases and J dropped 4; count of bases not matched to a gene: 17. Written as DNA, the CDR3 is TGTGCCAGTAGTACACTACGGGCCGAGCGGGAGTTGGGCACCGGGGAGCTGTTTTTT. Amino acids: CASSTLRAERELGTGELFF.

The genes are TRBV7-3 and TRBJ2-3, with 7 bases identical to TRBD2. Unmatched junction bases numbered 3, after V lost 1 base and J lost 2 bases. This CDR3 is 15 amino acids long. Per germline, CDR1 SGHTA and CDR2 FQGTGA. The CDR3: CASSLSGRTTDTQYF. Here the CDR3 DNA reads TGTGCCAGCAGCTTAAGCGGGAGAACCACAGATACGCAGTATTTT.

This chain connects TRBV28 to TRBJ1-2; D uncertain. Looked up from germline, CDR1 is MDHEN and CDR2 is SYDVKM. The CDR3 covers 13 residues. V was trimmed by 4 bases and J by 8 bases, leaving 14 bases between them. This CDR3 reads CASSWPQERGYTF. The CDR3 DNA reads TGTGCCAGCAGTTGGCCCCAGGAGAGAGGCTACACCTTC.

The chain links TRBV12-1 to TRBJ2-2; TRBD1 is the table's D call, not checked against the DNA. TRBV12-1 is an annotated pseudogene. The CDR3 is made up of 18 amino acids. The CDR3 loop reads CASSFEFGARANTGELFF. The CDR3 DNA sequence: TGTGCCAGCAGCTTTGAATTTGGGGCGAGAGCGAACACCGGGGAGCTGTTTTTT.

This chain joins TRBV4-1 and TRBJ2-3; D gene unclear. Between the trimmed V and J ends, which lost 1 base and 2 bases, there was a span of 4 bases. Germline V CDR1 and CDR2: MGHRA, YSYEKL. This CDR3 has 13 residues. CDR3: CASSQGITDTQYF. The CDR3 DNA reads TGCGCCAGCAGCCAAGGCATCACAGATACGCAGTATTTT.

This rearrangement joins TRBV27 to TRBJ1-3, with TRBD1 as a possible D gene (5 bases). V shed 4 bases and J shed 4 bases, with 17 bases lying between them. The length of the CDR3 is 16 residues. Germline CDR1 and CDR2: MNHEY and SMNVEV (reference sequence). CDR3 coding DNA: TGTGCCAGCAGTTCCAAACAGGTTTTGGGGGGAAACACCATATATTTT. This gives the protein CASSSKQVLGGNTIYF.

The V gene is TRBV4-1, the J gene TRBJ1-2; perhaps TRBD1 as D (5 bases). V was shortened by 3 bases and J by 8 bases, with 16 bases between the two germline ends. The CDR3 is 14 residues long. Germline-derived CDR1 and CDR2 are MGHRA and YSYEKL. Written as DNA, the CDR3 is TGCGCCAGCAGCCACGTCCGGGACCCTGGAGGCTACACCTTC. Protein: CASSHVRDPGGYTF.

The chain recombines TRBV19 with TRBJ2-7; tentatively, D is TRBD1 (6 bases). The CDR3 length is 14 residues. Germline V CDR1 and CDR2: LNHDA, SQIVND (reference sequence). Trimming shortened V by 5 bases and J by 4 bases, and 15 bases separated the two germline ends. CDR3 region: CASSAQGRKYEQYF. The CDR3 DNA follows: TGTGCCAGTAGTGCACAGGGTAGGAAGTACGAGCAGTACTTC. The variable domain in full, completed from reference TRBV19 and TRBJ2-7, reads DGGITQSPKYLFRKEGQNVTLSCEQNLNHDAMYWYRQDPGQGLRLIYYSQIVNDFQKGDIAEGYSVSREKKESFPLTVTSAQKNPTAFYLCASSAQGRKYEQYFGPGTRLTVT.

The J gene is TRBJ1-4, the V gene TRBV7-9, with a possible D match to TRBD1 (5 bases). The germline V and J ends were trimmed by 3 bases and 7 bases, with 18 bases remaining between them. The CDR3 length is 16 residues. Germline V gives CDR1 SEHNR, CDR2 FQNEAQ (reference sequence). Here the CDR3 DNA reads TGTGCCAGCAGCTTCCCAGAAAGGGGAGGGAGTGAAAAACTGTTTTTT. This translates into CASSFPERGGSEKLFF.

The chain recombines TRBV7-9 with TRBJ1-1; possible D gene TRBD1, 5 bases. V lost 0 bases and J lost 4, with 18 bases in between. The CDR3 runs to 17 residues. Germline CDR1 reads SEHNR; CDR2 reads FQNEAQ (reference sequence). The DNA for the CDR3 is TGTGCCAGCAGCTTAGCGGCAATAGGGGAGGTTAGCACTGAAGCTTTCTTT. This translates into CASSLAAIGEVSTEAFF.

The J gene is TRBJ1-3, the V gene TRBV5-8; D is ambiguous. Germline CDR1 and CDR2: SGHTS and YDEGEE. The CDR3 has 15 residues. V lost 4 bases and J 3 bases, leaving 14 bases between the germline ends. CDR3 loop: CASSPPPGFGNTIYF. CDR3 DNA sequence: TGTGCCAGCAGCCCTCCCCCTGGCTTTGGAAACACCATATATTTT.

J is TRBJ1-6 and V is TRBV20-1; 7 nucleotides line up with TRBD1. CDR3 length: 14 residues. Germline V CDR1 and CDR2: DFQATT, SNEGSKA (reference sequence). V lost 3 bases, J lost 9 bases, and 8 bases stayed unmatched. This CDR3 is CSASWTGVSSPLHF. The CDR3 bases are TGCAGTGCTAGTTGGACAGGCGTGAGTTCACCCCTCCACTTT.

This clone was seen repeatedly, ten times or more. This CDR3 reads CASSKAFGEQYF. CDR3 in DNA: TGTGCCAGTAGTAAAGCCTTCGGCGAGCAGTACTTC. The chain carries TRBV19 and TRBJ2-7; unclear D gene. The CDR3 sequence is 12 residues long. Looked up from germline, CDR1 is LNHDA and CDR2 is SQIVND (reference sequence). The V end was cut by 4 bases, the J end by 6 bases, with 10 bases between.

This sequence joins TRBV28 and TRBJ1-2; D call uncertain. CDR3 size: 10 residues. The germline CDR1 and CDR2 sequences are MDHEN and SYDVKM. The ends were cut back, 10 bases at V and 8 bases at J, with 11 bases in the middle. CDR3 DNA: TGTGCCACCTCCAAGAAGGGCTACACCTTC. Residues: CATSKKGYTF.

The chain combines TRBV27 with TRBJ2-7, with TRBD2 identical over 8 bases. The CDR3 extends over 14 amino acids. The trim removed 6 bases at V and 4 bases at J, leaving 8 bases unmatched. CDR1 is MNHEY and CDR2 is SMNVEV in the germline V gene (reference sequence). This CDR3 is CASSPSGGVYEQYF. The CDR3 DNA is TGTGCCAGCAGCCCCTCCGGGGGGGTTTACGAGCAGTACTTC.

The CDR3 DNA reads TGTGCCAGCAGTGAAGGGGCAGGGGGGAGAGGCTACACCTTC. Translation: CASSEGAGGRGYTF. J is TRBJ1-2 and V is TRBV2, with TRBD1 identical over 7 bases. Unmatched junction bases numbered 7, after V lost 1 base and J lost 8 bases. Germline CDR1 is SNHLY and CDR2 is FYNNEI. The CDR3 length is 14 residues.

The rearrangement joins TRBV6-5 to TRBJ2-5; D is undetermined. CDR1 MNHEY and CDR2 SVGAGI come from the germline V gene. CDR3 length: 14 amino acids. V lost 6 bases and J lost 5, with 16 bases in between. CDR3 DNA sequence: TGTGCCAGCAGCGCCCCGCGGTTTCGGGAGACCCAGTACTTC. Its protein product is CASSAPRFRETQYF.

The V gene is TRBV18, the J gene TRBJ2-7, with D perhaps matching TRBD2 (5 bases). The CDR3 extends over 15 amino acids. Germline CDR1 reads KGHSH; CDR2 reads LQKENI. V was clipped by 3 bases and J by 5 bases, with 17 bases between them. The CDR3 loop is CASSPERLVADEQYF. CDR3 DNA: TGTGCCAGCTCACCGGAGCGGTTAGTGGCTGACGAGCAGTACTTC.

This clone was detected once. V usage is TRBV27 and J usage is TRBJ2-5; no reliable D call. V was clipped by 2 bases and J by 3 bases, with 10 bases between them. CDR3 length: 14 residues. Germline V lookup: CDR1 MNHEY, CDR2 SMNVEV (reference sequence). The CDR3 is CASSLNFGKETQYF. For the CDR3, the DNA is TGTGCCAGCAGTTTAAATTTTGGGAAAGAGACCCAGTACTTC.

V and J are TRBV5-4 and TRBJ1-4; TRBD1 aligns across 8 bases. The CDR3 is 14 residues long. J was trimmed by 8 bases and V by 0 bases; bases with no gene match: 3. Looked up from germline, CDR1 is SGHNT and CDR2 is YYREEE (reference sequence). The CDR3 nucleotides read TGTGCCAGCAGCTTGGCCGGGACAGGCGAAAAACTGTTTTTT. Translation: CASSLAGTGEKLFF.

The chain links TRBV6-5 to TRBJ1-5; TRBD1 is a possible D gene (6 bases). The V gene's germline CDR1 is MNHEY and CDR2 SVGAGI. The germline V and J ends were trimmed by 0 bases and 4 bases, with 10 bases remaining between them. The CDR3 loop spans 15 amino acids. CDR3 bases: TGTGCCAGCAGTTACTCGAGGACAGCGAATCAGCCCCAGCATTTT. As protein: CASSYSRTANQPQHF.